This TCR beta chain derives from a study of T cell repertoires in cytomegalovirus infection. Study details: Public TCR beta signatures provided an indication of both CMV infection and a matching HLA type.

This clonotype has just a few counts. TCRdb recomputed calls from the reads with MiXCR, one row per CDR3 protein. The sample contains 510,000 or so distinct CDR3 sequences, about a quarter of which appear only once. Trimming shortened V by 2 bases and J by 6 bases, and 12 bases separated the two germline ends. Germline values: CDR1 SGHTA, CDR2 FQGNSA. CDR3 length: 14 residues. The clonotype was recovered from a human donor in good health (CMV status not recorded). Some clones in this sample may be carry-over from other donors' samples. Sequences were obtained from PBMCs. The J gene is TRBJ2-3, the V gene TRBV7-2, with D unclear. CDR3 residues: CASSLLADRDTQYF. Here the CDR3 DNA reads TGTGCCAGCAGCTTATTAGCCGATCGGGATACGCAGTATTTT.